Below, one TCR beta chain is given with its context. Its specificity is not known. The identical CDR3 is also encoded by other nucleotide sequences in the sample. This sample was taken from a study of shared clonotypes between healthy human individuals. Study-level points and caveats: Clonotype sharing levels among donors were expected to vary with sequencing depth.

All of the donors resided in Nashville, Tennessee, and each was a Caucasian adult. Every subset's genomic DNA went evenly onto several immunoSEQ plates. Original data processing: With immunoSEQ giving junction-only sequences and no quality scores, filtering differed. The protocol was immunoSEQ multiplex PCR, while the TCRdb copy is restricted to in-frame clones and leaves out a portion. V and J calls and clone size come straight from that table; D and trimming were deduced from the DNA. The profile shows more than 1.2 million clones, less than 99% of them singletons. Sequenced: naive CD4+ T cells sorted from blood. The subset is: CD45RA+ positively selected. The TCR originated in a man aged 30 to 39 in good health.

CDR3 loop: CASSEAGPYEQYF. As DNA, the CDR3 is TGTGCCAGCAGTGAAGCAGGACCCTACGAGCAGTACTTC. V usage is TRBV6-1 and J usage is TRBJ2-7, with no clear D. Germline CDR1 and CDR2: MNHNS and SASEGT. V shed 0 bases and J shed 2 bases, with 5 bases lying between them. The length of the CDR3 is 13 residues.